Shown below are 9 T cell receptor beta chains from a single sample sequenced in a study of blood T cells in healthy people across ages. A J-beta primer mix and a sample-barcoded 5' primer were used in a second PCR of about 7 to 12 cycles. TCRdb fed the 5' RACE reads into MiXCR, producing one record per CDR3 protein. Of more than 800,000 distinct CDR3 sequences in the sample, less than 35% are singletons; the top ten hold 17%. Source material: blood. These receptors all stem from a woman at least 80 years old in good health.

This clonotype was seen at least ten times. The chain recombines TRBV7-9 with TRBJ2-1, with a possible D match to TRBD2 (7 bases). CDR3 length: 12 amino acids. Germline CDR1 reads SEHNR; CDR2 reads FQNEAQ (reference sequence). Trimming cost V 9 bases and J 8 bases, with 14 bases left between them. The CDR3, as DNA: TGTGCCAGTAACCCCGGGGGGCATGAGCAGTTCTTC. Protein: CASNPGGHEQFF.

The rearrangement links TRBV27 to TRBJ2-7; D is undetermined. This CDR3 has 14 residues. The V and J ends lost 4 bases and 1 base respectively, with 11 bases between them. Per the germline V gene, CDR1 is MNHEY and CDR2 is SMNVEV (reference sequence). CDR3 amino acids: CASSSFERSYEQYF. In nucleotides, the CDR3 is TGTGCCAGCAGTTCCTTTGAGCGATCCTACGAGCAGTACTTC.

V is TRBV5-1 and J is TRBJ2-1; perhaps D is TRBD1 or TRBD2 (5 bases each). The length of the CDR3 is 19 residues. From germline, CDR1 is SGHRS and CDR2 YFSETQ. Trimming took 2 bases from V and 1 from J, leaving 22 bases between them. CDR3 sequence reads: CASSFPADIGRKSYNEQFF. The CDR3 DNA reads TGCGCCAGCAGCTTCCCGGCGGACATTGGGAGAAAGTCCTACAATGAGCAGTTCTTC.

This clonotype appeared many times. The chain uses TRBV27 and TRBJ2-1, with 8 positions matching TRBD2. Looked up from germline, CDR1 is MNHEY and CDR2 is SMNVEV (reference sequence). V was clipped by 0 bases and J by 4 bases; unmatched bases: 5. This CDR3 is built from 16 residues. CDR3 in DNA: TGTGCCAGCAGTTTATCGGGCGGGGGGACTTACAATGAGCAGTTCTTC. The encoded protein is CASSLSGGGTYNEQFF.

The sample holds many counts of this clonotype. This rearrangement joins TRBV11-1 to TRBJ1-1; D not certain. CDR3 size: 14 residues. The V gene lost 1 base and the J gene lost 2 bases, with 8 bases spanning the gap. Per germline, CDR1 SGHAT and CDR2 FQDESV (reference sequence). The CDR3 region is CASSLVTGNTEAFF. In nucleotides, the CDR3 is TGTGCCAGCAGCTTAGTCACCGGAAACACTGAAGCTTTCTTT. The whole variable domain, remainder taken from reference TRBV11-1 and TRBJ1-1, is EAEVAQSPRYKITEKSQAVAFWCDPISGHATLYWYRQILGQGPELLVQFQDESVVDDSQLPKDRFSAERLKGVDSTLKIQPAELGDSAMYLCASSLVTGNTEAFFGQGTRLTVV.

This clonotype came up many times. This chain joins TRBV7-2 and TRBJ2-3; D is unclear. From germline, CDR1 is SGHTA and CDR2 FQGNSA. The CDR3 totals 15 residues. Trimming cost V 7 bases and J 5 bases, with 19 bases left between them. CDR3 protein: CASNRLQSIGDTQYF. The CDR3 DNA reads as TGTGCCAGCAACAGACTGCAGTCCATCGGAGATACGCAGTATTTT.

This chain links TRBV11-3 with TRBJ2-3, with a possible D match to TRBD2 (6 bases). The length of the CDR3 is 15 residues. V lost 1 base and J lost 0, with 8 bases in between. The germline gives CDR1 SGHNT, CDR2 YENEEA. DNA for the CDR3: TGTGCCAGCAGCTTAGTCGGGAGTAGCACAGATACGCAGTATTTT. Translated: CASSLVGSSTDTQYF.

This clonotype showed up many times. This chain connects TRBV5-1 to TRBJ1-5; tentatively, D is TRBD1 (6 bases). Trimming shortened V by 5 bases and J by 5 bases, and 14 bases separated the two germline ends. CDR1 is SGHRS, CDR2 YFSETQ, per germline. CDR3 length: 14 residues. Here the CDR3 reads CASRMGEGDQPQHF. For the CDR3, the DNA is TGCGCCAGCAGAATGGGCGAGGGGGATCAGCCCCAGCATTTT.

This clonotype was counted between two and nine times. The chain links TRBV11-2 to TRBJ1-3; D may be TRBD1 (6 bases). V dropped 5 bases and J dropped 2 bases, with 13 bases sitting between them. Germline CDR1 and CDR2: SGHAT and FQNNGV. CDR3 length: 15 residues. The CDR3 coding sequence is TGTGCCAGCAGCGCAGGGGAGATGCCTGGAAACACCATATATTTT. Translation gives CASSAGEMPGNTIYF.